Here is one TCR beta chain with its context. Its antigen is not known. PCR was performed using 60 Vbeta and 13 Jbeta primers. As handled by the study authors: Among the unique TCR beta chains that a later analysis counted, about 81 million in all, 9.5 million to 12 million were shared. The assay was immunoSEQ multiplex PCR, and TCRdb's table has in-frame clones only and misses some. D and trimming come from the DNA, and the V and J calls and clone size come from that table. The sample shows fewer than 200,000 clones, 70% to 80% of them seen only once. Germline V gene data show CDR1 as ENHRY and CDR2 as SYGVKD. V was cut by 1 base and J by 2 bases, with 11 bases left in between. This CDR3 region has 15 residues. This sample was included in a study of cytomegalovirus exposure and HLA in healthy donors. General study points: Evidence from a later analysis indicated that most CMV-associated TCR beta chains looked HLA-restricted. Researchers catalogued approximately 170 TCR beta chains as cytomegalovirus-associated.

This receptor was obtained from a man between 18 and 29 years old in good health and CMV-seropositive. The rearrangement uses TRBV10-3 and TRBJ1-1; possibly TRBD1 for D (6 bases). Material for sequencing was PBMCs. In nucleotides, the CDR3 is TGTGCCATCAGTGAGTACCGGGACACCAACACTGAAGCTTTCTTT. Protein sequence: CAISEYRDTNTEAFF.